This TCR beta chain derives from a study of early T cells in non-severe SARS-CoV-2 infection. About the study: Bulk RNA isolated from unsorted whole blood underwent sequencing; chains were not paired. Study observations and caveats: Anti-spike CD8 responses were favored by VDJdb matching, which missed private and CD4 specificities.

This clonotype turned up a few times. Its antigen remains unknown. The CDR3 loop spans 15 amino acids. Trimming removed 1 base from V and 3 bases from J, with 15 bases in between. Per the germline V gene, CDR1 is DFQATT and CDR2 is SNEGSKA (reference sequence). The TCR library protocol was used to attach unique molecular identifiers. These identifiers were attached to individual cDNA molecules. TCRdb re-called the 5' RACE reads with MiXCR, one entry per CDR3 protein. The data show approximately 77,000 distinct CDR3 sequences, with roughly 12% seen just once and roughly 3.6% held by the top ten. The specimen sequenced was whole blood. This chain connects TRBV20-1 to TRBJ1-2; no reliable D call. This receptor was obtained from an adult who was a healthcare worker with PCR-confirmed SARS-CoV-2 infection or an uninfected control (not recorded which). CDR3 in DNA: TGCAGTGCTAGAGGGGCCGGAGGTACGGACTATGGCTACACCTTC. Translation gives CSARGAGGTDYGYTF.